Following are 7 T cell receptor beta chains from one sample sequenced in a study of blood T cell repertoires in COVID-19. Repertoires were generated with immunoSEQ multiplex PCR, while TCRdb's copy carries only in-frame clones and drops some. The data contain 170,000 or so clones, more than 85% of them singletons. The sequenced material came from peripheral blood. The receptors were sampled from a man in his sixties with COVID-19, enrolled during active disease.

As regards this clone: This CDR3 is also generated by other DNA sequences in the sample. The genes are TRBV9 and TRBJ2-2; D gene unclear. This CDR3 comprises 15 residues. The V gene lost 0 bases and the J gene lost 3 bases, with 9 bases spanning the gap. Germline CDR1 reads SGDLS; CDR2 reads YYNGEE. The DNA for the CDR3 is TGTGCCAGCAGCGTAGACCGACAAGACACCGGGGAGCTGTTTTTT. Translating gives CASSVDRQDTGELFF.

The chain joins TRBV30 to TRBJ2-7; maybe TRBD1 (6 bases). This CDR3 contains 15 residues. The germline V gene encodes CDR1 GTSNPN and CDR2 SVGIG (reference sequence). The V end lost 0 bases, the J end lost 1 base, and 13 bases lay between the germline ends. CDR3 protein: CAWSVQGFYSYEQYF. In nucleotides, the CDR3 is TGTGCCTGGAGTGTACAGGGCTTTTATTCCTACGAGCAGTACTTC.

V gene TRBV6-6 combines with J gene TRBJ1-4; D might be TRBD1 (5 bases). The germline V and J ends were trimmed by 6 bases and 7 bases, with 18 bases remaining between them. CDR3 size: 15 residues. CDR1 and CDR2 from the germline V gene are MNHNY and SVGAGI (reference sequence). The DNA of the CDR3 is TGTGCCAGCAGCGACGGGGGGACTCTCGGTGAAAAACTGTTTTTT. Its protein product is CASSDGGTLGEKLFF.

This chain connects TRBV11-3 to TRBJ1-6, with D tentatively TRBD1 (6 bases). Deletions cut 3 bases from V and 3 bases from J, with 21 bases between. In germline, CDR1 is SGHNT, CDR2 YENEEA. The CDR3 spans 19 residues. The CDR3 here is CASSFIRGKSGLYNSPLHF. The CDR3 bases are TGTGCCAGCAGCTTCATTAGGGGGAAATCTGGCCTCTATAATTCACCCCTCCACTTT.

Points on this clone: This sample includes further DNA sequences coding for the same CDR3. This chain uses TRBV5-1 with TRBJ2-3; maybe TRBD2 (7 bases). The germline V gene encodes CDR1 SGHRS and CDR2 YFSETQ. Between the trimmed V and J ends, which lost 0 bases and 0 bases, there was a span of 11 bases. This CDR3 is built from 16 residues. Written as DNA, the CDR3 is TGCGCCAGCAGCTTGGCGGGGGGCCCTAGCACAGATACGCAGTATTTT. This codes for CASSLAGGPSTDTQYF.

The gene calls are TRBV7-2 and TRBJ2-1; D gene uncertain. The CDR3 totals 13 residues. CDR1 and CDR2 (germline): SGHTA, FQGNSA. Trimming pared 2 bases from V and 1 base from J, leaving 3 bases between. The CDR3 spells CASSLQSYNEQFF. DNA of the CDR3: TGTGCCAGCAGCTTACAGTCCTACAATGAGCAGTTCTTC.

The chain employs TRBV11-3 and TRBJ2-1; 11 bases agree with TRBD2. The CDR3 has 15 residues. Germline V gene data show CDR1 as SGHNT and CDR2 as YENEEA. With V trimmed by 1 base and J by 5 bases, 1 base remained unmatched. CDR3 in DNA: TGTGCCAGCAGCTTAGTACTAGCGGGAGACAATGAGCAGTTCTTC. It translates to CASSLVLAGDNEQFF.